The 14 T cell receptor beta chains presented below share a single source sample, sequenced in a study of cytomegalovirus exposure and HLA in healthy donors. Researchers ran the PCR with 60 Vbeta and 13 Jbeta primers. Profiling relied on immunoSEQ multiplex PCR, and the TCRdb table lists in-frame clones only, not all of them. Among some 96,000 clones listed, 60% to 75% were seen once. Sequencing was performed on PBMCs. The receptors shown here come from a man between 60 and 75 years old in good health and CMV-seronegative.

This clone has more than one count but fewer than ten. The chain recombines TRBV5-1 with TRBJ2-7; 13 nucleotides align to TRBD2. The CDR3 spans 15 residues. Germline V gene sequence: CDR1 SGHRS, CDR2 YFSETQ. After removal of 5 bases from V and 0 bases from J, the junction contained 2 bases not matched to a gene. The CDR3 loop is CASSGLAGASYEQYF. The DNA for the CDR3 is TGCGCCAGCAGTGGACTAGCGGGGGCCTCCTACGAGCAGTACTTC.

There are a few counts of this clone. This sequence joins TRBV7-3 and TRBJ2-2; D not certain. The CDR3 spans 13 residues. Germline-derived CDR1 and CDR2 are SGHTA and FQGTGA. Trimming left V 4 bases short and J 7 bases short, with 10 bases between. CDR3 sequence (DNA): TGTGCCAGCAGCTCGAAAACTCTCGGGGAGCTGTTTTTT. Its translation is CASSSKTLGELFF. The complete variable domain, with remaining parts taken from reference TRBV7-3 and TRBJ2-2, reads GAGVSQTPSNKVTEKGKYVELRCDPISGHTALYWYRQSLGQGPEFLIYFQGTGAADDSGLPNDRFFAVRPEGSVSTLKIQRTERGDSAVYLCASSSKTLGELFFGEGSRLTVL.

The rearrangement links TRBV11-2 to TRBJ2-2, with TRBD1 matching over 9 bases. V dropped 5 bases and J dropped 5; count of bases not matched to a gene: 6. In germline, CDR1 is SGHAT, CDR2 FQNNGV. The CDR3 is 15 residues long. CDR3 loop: CASSTRQGGTGELFF. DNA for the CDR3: TGTGCCAGCAGCACGAGACAGGGGGGTACCGGGGAGCTGTTTTTT.

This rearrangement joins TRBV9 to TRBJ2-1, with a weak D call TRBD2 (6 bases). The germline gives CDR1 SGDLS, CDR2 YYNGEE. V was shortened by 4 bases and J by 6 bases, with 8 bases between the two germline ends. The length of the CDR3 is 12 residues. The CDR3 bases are TGTGCCAGCAGCTATAGCGGCAATGAGCAGTTCTTC. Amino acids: CASSYSGNEQFF.

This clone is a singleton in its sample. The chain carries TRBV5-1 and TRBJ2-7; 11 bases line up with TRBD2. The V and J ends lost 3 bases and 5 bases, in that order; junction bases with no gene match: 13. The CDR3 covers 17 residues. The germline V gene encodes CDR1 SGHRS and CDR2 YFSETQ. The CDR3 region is CASSYTPKSSGGNEQYF. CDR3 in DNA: TGCGCCAGCAGCTATACACCGAAGTCTAGCGGGGGGAACGAGCAGTACTTC.

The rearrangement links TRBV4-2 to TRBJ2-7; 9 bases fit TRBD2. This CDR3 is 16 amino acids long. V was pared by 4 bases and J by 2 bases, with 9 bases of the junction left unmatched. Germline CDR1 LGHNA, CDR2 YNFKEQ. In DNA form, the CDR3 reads TGTGCCAGCAGCCCAGGAACCGGGACTAGCACCTACGAGCAGTACTTC. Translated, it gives CASSPGTGTSTYEQYF.

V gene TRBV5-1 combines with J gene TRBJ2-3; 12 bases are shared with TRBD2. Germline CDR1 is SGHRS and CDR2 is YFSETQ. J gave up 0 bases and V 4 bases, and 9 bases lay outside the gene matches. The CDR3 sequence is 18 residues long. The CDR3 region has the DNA TGCGCCAGCAGCAGAGGACTAGCGGGGACGACTAGCACAGATACGCAGTATTTT. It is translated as CASSRGLAGTTSTDTQYF. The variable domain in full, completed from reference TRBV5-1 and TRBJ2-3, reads KAGVTQTPRYLIKTRGQQVTLSCSPISGHRSVSWYQQTPGQGLQFLFEYFSETQRNKGNFPGRFSGRQFSNSRSEMNVSTLELGDSALYLCASSRGLAGTTSTDTQYFGPGTRLTVL.

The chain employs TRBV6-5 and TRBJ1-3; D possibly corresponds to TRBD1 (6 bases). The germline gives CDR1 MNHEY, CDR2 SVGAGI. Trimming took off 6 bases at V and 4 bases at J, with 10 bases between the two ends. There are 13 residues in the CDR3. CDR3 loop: CASRSQGGNTIYF. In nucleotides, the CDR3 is TGTGCCAGCAGATCACAGGGAGGAAACACCATATATTTT.

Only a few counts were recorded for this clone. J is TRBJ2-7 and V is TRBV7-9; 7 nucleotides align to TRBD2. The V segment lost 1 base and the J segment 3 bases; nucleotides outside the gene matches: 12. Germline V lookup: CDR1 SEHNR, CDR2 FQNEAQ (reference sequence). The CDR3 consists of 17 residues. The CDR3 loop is CASSLVPLAGVLYEQYF. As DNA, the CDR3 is TGTGCCAGCAGCTTAGTGCCTCTGGCGGGAGTCCTCTACGAGCAGTACTTC.

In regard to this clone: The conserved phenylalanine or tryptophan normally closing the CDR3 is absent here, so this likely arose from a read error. CDR3 sequence: CASSEALRGINEKLFC. In nucleotides, the CDR3 is TGTGCCAGCAGTGAAGCGCTTCGAGGTATTAATGAAAAACTGTTTTGT. The chain uses TRBV2 and TRBJ1-4; no firm D call. The CDR3 spans 16 residues. CDR1 and CDR2 (germline): SNHLY, FYNNEI. Trimming shortened V by 0 bases and J by 4 bases, and 12 bases separated the two germline ends.

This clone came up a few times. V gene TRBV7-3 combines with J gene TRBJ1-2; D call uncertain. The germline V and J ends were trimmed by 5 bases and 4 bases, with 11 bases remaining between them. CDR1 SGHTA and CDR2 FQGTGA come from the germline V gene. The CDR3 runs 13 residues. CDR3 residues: CASSTIGVYGYTF. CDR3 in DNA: TGTGCCAGCAGCACTATCGGGGTCTATGGCTACACCTTC.

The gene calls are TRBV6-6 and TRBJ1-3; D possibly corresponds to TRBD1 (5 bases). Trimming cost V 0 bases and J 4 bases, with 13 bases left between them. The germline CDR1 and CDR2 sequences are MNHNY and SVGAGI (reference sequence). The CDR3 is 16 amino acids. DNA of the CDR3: TGTGCCAGCAGTTACTCCGGAGGGGTAGCGGGAAACACCATATATTTT. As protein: CASSYSGGVAGNTIYF.

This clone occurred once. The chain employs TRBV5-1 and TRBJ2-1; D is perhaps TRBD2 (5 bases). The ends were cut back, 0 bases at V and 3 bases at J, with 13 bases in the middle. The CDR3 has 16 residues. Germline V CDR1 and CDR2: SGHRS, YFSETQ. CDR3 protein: CASSLVPGVGYNEQFF. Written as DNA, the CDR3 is TGCGCCAGCAGCTTGGTGCCCGGGGTTGGCTACAATGAGCAGTTCTTC.

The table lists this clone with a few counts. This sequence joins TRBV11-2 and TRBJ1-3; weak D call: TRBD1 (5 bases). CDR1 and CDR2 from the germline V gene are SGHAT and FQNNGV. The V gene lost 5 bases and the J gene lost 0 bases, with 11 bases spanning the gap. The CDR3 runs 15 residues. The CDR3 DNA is TGTGCCAGCAGCCCACAGGTGGACTCTGGAAACACCATATATTTT. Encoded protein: CASSPQVDSGNTIYF. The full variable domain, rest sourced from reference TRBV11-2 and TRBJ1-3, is EAGVAQSPRYKIIEKRQSVAFWCNPISGHATLYWYQQILGQGPKLLIQFQNNGVVDDSQLPKDRFSAERLKGVDSTLKIQPAKLEDSAVYLCASSPQVDSGNTIYFGEGSWLTVV.